Listed here is a single T cell receptor beta chain. Antigen unknown. The sample comes from a study of T-cell memory formation after mild COVID-19. Across the study: The study found TCR clusters largely donor specific.

TCR alpha and TCR beta cDNA libraries carrying sample barcodes and UMIs came from 5'RACE with constant-segment primers. From the 5' RACE reads, TCRdb called clonotypes with MiXCR, one entry per CDR3 protein. Among 250,000 to 350,000 distinct CDR3 sequences listed, about a sixth were seen once. Study results and caveats: Confirmation of SARS-CoV-2 specificity was lacking for second-wave clones peaking day 37.

Trimming removed 1 base from V and 4 bases from J, with 20 bases in between. Germline CDR1 reads SGHVS; CDR2 reads FNYEAQ. This CDR3 has 18 residues. V and J are TRBV7-6 and TRBJ2-1, with a possible D match to TRBD2 (6 bases). The origin of this receptor is a man aged 18-30 years who had mild COVID-19 (a few samples of this study predate the infection). Cell type and time point are not known. The sequencing input was PBMCs or a T cell subset sorted from them (not recorded which). CDR3 coding DNA: TGTGCCAGCAGCTTAGATACTGGAGGGCTCACCGGTTACAATGAGCAGTTCTTC. Its protein product is CASSLDTGGLTGYNEQFF.